This TCR beta chain was sequenced in a study of T cells in narcolepsy. Study-wide context: Patients with NT1 or NT2 and healthy control donors were enrolled.

Germline CDR1 and CDR2: SGHTS and YDEGEE. The V end was cut by 5 bases, the J end by 8 bases, with 19 bases between. This CDR3 region has 15 residues. Notes on the study in general: Blood of same and different patients, but not healthy controls, reportedly held recurring autoreactive clonotypes. In some patient and control memory CD4+ samples, autoreactive clones were absent. Same-patient CSF and blood CD4+ T cell clonotypes included HCRT-specific and TRIB2-specific autoreactive ones.

TCRdb keeps only in-frame clones here, not all; method: immunoSEQ multiplex PCR. This sample has 30,000 to 45,000 clones; around 85% occur once, and the top ten carry 1.5% to 2%. As for this clone: Its target is not known.

Sequencing was carried out using CD45RA- memory CD4+ T cells from PBMCs. This receptor was obtained from a human donor with narcolepsy. The genes are TRBV5-8 and TRBJ1-4; D call uncertain. CDR3 DNA sequence: TGTGCCAGCAGATCTCAGACGAAGGCTTGGGAAAAACTGTTTTTT. Its translation: CASRSQTKAWEKLFF.